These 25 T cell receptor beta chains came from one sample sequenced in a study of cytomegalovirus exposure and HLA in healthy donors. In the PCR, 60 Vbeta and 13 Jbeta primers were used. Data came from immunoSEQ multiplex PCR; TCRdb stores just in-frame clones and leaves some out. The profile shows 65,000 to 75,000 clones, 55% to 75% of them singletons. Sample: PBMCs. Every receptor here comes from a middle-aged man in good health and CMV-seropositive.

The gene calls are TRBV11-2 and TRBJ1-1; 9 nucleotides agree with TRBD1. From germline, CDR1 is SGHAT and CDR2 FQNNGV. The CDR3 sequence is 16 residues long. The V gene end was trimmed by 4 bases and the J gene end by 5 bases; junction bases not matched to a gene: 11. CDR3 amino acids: CASSSYRRDRETEAFF. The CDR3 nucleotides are TGTGCCAGCAGCTCCTACCGCCGGGACAGGGAGACTGAAGCTTTCTTT.

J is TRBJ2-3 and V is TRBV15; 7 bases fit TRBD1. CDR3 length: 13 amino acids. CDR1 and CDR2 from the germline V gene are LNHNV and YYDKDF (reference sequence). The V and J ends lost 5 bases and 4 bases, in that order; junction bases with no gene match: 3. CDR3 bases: TGTGCCACCAGCGCACAGGGGTCAGATACGCAGTATTTT. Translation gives CATSAQGSDTQYF.

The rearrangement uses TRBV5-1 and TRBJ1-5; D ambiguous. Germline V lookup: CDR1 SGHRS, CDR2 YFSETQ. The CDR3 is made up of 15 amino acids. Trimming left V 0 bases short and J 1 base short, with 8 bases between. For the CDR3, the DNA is TGCGCCAGCAGCTTGGCTCCGGGAAGCAATCAGCCCCAGCATTTT. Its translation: CASSLAPGSNQPQHF.

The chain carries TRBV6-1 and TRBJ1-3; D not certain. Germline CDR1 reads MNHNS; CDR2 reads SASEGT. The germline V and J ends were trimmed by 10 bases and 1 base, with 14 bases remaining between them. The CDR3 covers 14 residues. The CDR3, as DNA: TGTGCCACCCTACAAGGACTATCTGGAAACACCATATATTTT. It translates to CATLQGLSGNTIYF.

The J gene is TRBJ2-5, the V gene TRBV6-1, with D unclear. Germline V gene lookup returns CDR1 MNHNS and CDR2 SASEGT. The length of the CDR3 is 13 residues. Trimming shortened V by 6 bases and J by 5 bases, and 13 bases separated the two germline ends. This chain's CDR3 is CASSWSIGETQYF. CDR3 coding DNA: TGTGCCAGCAGCTGGAGTATCGGGGAGACCCAGTACTTC.

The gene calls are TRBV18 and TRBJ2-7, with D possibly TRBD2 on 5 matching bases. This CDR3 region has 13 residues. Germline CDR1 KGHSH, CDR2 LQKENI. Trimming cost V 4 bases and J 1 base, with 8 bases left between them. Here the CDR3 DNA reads TGTGCCAGCTCACGCGGGCTGTCCTACGAGCAGTACTTC. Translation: CASSRGLSYEQYF.

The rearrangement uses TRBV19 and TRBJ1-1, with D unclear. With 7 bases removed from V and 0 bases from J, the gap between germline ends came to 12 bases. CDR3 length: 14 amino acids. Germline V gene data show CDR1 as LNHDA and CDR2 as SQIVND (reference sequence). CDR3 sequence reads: CASTPRSLNTEAFF. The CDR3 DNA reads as TGTGCCAGTACTCCCCGGAGTTTGAACACTGAAGCTTTCTTT.

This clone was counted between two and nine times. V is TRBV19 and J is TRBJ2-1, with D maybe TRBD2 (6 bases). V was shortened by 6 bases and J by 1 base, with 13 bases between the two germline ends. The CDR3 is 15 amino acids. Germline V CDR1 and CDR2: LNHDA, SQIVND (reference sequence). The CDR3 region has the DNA TGTGCCAGTAGCGTCCGGGGGACTTCCTACAATGAGCAGTTCTTC. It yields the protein CASSVRGTSYNEQFF.

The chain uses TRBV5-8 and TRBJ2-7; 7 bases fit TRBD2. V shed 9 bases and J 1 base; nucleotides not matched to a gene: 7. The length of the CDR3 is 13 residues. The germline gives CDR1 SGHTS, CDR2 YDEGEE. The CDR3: CATAGLNSYEQYF. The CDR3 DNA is TGTGCCACCGCGGGACTAAATTCCTACGAGCAGTACTTC.

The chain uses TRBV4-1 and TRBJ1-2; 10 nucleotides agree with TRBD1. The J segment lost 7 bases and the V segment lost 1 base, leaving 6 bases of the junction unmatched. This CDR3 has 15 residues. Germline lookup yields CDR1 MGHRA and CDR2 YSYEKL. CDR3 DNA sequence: TGCGCCAGCAGCCAAGGGACAGGGGGGCGACGTGGCTACACCTTC. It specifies CASSQGTGGRRGYTF.

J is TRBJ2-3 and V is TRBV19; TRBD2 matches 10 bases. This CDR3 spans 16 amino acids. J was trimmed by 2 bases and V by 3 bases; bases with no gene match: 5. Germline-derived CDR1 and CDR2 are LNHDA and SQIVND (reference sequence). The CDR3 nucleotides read TGTGCCAGTAGTATTAGAGGGACTAGCGTCACAGATACGCAGTATTTT. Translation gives CASSIRGTSVTDTQYF.

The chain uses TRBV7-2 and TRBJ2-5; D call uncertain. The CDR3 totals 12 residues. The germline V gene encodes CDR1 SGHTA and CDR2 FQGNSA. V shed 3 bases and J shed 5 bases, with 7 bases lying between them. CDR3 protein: CASSFPQETQYF. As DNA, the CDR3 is TGTGCCAGCAGCTTCCCCCAGGAGACCCAGTACTTC. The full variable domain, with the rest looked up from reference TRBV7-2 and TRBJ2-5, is GAGVSQSPSNKVTEKGKDVELRCDPISGHTALYWYRQSLGQGLEFLIYFQGNSAPDKSGLPSDRFSAERTGGSVSTLTIQRTQQEDSAVYLCASSFPQETQYFGPGTRLLVL.

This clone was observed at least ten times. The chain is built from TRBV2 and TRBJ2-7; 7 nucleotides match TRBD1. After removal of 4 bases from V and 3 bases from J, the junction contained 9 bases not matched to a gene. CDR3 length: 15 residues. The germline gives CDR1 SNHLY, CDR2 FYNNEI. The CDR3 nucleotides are TGTGCCAGCAGTGCTGAAGGGGGCGCAGACTACGAGCAGTACTTC. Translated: CASSAEGGADYEQYF.

CDR3 DNA sequence: TGTGCCAGCAGCACACTGACAGGGGGAGTTCAAGAGACCCAGTACTTC. This codes for CASSTLTGGVQETQYF. This chain connects TRBV7-8 to TRBJ2-5; 9 nucleotides align to TRBD1. From germline, CDR1 is SGHVS and CDR2 FQNEAQ. The CDR3 runs 16 residues. J gave up 2 bases and V 5 bases, and 9 bases lay outside the gene matches. The full variable domain, completed using reference TRBV7-8 and TRBJ2-5, is GAGVSQSPRYKVAKRGQDVALRCDPISGHVSLFWYQQALGQGPEFLTYFQNEAQLDKSGLPSDRFFAERPEGSVSTLKIQRTQQEDSAVYLCASSTLTGGVQETQYFGPGTRLLVL.

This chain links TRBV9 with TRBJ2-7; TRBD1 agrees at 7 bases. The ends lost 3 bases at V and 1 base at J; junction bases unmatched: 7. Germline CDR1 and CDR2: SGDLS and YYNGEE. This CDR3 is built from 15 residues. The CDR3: CASSEGTAISYEQYF. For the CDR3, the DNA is TGTGCCAGCAGCGAGGGGACAGCGATTTCCTACGAGCAGTACTTC.

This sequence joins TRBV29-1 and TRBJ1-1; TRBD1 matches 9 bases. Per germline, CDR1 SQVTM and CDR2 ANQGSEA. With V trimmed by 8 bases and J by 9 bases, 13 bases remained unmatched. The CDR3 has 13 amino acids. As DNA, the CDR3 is TGCAGCATAACGACGGGACAGGGTAATAAAGCTTTCTTT. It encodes CSITTGQGNKAFF.

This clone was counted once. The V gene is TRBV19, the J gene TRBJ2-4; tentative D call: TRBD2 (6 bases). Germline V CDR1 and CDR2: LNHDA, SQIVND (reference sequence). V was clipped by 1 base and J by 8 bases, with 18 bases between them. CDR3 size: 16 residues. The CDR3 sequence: CASSIGAGTPGDIQYF. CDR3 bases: TGTGCCAGTAGTATAGGAGCCGGGACCCCGGGGGACATTCAGTACTTC.

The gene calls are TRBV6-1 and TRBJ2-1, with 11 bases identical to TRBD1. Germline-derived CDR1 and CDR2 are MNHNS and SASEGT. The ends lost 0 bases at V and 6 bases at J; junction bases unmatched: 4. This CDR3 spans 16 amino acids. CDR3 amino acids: CASSEAIGQGANEQFF. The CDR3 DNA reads TGTGCCAGCAGTGAAGCGATCGGACAGGGGGCCAATGAGCAGTTCTTC.

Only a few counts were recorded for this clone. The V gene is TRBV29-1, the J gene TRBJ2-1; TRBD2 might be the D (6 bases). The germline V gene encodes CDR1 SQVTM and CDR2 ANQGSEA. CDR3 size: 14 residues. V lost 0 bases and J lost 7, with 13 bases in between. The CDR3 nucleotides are TGCAGCGTTGAAGATGCGGCAGGGAGGAATGAGCAGTTCTTC. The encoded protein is CSVEDAAGRNEQFF.

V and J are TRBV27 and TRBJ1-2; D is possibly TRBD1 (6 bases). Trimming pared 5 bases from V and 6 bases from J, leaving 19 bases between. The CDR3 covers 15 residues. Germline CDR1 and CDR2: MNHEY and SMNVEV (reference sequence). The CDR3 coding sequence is TGTGCCAGCAGTCCCAATTATGGGACATACGATGGCTACACCTTC. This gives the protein CASSPNYGTYDGYTF.

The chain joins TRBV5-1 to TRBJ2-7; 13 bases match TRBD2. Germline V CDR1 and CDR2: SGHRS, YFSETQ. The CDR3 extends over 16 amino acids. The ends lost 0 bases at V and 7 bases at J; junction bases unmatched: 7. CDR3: CASSLATAGLAGEQYF. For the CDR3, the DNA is TGCGCCAGCAGCTTGGCAACAGCGGGACTAGCGGGAGAGCAGTACTTC.

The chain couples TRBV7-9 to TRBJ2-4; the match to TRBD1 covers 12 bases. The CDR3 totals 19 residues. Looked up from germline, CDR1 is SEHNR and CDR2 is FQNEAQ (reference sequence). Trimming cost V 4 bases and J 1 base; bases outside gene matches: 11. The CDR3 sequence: CASSYPPGQGAQAKNIQYF. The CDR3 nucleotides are TGTGCCAGCAGCTACCCACCGGGACAGGGGGCGCAGGCCAAAAACATTCAGTACTTC.

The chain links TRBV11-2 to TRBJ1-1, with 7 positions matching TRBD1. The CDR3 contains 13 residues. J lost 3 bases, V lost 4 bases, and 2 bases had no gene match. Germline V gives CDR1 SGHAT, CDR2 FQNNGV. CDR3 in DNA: TGTGCCAGCAGCTACGACAGGGACACTGAAGCTTTCTTT. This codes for CASSYDRDTEAFF.

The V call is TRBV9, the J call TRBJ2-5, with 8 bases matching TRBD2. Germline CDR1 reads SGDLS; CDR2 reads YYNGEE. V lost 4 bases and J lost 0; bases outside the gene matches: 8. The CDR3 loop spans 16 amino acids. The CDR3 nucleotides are TGTGCCAGCAGCTCCCCTTTCGGGAGGGACCAAGAGACCCAGTACTTC. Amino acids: CASSSPFGRDQETQYF. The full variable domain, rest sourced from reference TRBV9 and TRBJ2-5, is DSGVTQTPKHLITATGQRVTLRCSPRSGDLSVYWYQQSLDQGLQFLIQYYNGEERAKGNILERFSAQQFPDLHSELNLSSLELGDSALYFCASSSPFGRDQETQYFGPGTRLLVL.

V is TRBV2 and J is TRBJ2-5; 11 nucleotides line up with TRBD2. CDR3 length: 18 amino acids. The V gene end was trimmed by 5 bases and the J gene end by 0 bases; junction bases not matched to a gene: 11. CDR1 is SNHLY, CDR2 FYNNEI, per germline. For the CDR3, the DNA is TGTGCCAGCAGTATGAAACATCCGGGACTAGCGGACCAAGAGACCCAGTACTTC. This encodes CASSMKHPGLADQETQYF.